These 2 T cell receptor beta chains originate from one sample sequenced in a study of T cell responses to AZD1222 COVID-19 vaccine. The assay was immunoSEQ multiplex PCR, and TCRdb's table has in-frame clones only and misses some. The sample holds roughly 120,000 clones; about 85% are singletons and the top ten take over 5.5%. Sequenced material: peripheral blood, taken on day 0 of AZD1222 vaccination. These receptor sequences come from an adult in good health.

The V and J genes are TRBV4-1 and TRBJ1-2; D is uncertain. V was trimmed by 4 bases and J by 5 bases, leaving 23 bases between them. Germline CDR1 and CDR2: MGHRA and YSYEKL. This CDR3 has 17 residues. CDR3 in DNA: TGCGCCAGCAGCCCTCCCTACTGGAGACCATTCAGTTATGGCTACACCTTC. Amino acids: CASSPPYWRPFSYGYTF.

The rearrangement uses TRBV7-2 and TRBJ1-5, with 8 bases identical to TRBD1. The CDR3 consists of 15 residues. V lost 5 bases, J lost 6 bases, and 9 bases stayed unmatched. Germline-derived CDR1 and CDR2 are SGHTA and FQGNSA. The CDR3: CASSAGTGFGQPQHF. The CDR3 DNA is TGTGCCAGCAGCGCCGGGACAGGTTTCGGTCAGCCCCAGCATTTT.